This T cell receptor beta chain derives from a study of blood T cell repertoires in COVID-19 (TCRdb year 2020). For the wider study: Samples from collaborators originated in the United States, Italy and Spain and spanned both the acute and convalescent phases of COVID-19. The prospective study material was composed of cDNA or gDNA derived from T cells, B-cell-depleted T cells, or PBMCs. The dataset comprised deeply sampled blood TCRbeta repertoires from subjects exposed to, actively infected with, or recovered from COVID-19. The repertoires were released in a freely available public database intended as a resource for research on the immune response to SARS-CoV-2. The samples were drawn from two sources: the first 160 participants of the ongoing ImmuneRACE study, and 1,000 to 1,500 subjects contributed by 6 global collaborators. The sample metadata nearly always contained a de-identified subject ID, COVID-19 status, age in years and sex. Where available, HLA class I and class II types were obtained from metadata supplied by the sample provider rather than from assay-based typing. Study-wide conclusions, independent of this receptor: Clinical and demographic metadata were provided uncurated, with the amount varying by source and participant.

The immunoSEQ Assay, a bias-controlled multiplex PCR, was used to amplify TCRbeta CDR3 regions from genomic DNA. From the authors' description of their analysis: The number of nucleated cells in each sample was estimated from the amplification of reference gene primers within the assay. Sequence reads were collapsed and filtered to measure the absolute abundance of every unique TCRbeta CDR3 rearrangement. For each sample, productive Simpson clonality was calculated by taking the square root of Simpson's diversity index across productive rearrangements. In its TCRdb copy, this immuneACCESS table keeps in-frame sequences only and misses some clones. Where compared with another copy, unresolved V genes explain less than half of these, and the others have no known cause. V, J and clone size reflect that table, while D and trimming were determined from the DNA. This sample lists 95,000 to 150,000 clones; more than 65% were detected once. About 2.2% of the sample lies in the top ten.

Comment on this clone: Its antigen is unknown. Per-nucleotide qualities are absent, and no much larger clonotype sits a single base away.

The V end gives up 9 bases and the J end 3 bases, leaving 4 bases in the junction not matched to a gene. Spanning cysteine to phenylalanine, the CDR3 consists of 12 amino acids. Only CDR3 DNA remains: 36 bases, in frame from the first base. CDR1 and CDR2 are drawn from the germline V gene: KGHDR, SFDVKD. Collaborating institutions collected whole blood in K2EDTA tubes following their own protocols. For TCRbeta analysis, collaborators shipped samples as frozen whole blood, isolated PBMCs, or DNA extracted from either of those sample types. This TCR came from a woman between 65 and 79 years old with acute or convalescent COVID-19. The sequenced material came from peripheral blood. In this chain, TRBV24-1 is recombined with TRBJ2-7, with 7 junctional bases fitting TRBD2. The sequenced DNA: TGTGCCACCGGGGGGGACGGCTACGAGCAGTACTTC. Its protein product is CATGGDGYEQYF.